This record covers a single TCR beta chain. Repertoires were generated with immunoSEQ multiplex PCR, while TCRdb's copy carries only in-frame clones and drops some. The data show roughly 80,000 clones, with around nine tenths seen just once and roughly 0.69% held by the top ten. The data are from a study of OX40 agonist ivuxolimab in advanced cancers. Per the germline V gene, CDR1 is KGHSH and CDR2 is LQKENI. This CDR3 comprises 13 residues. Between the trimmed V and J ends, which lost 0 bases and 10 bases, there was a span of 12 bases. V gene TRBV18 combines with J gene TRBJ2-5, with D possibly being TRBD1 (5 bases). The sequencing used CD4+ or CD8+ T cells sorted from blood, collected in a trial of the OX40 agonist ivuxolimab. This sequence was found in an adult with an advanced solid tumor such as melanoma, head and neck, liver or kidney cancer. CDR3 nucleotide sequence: TGTGCCAGCTCACCACCACAGGCGGTAGTCCAGTACTTC. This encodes CASSPPQAVVQYF.